This T cell receptor (beta chain) was captured in a study of cytomegalovirus exposure and HLA in healthy donors. The PCR contained 60 Vbeta and 13 Jbeta primers. The table came from immunoSEQ multiplex PCR; TCRdb's copy has only in-frame clones and leaves some out. The sample carries approximately 220,000 clones, approximately 80% recorded once. General study results and limits: Later analysis demonstrated an association between a missense DCLRE1C variant and TCR beta V- and J-gene trimming.

In regard to this clone: Its target is unknown.

CDR1 is SQVTM, CDR2 ANQGSEA, per germline. The J segment lost 3 bases and the V segment lost 3 bases, leaving 1 base of the junction unmatched. The CDR3 totals 12 residues. Specimen: PBMCs. This receptor was identified in a man aged 35 to 55 in good health and CMV-seronegative. The chain links TRBV29-1 to TRBJ1-2, with 7 nucleotides matching TRBD1. Here the CDR3 reads CSVEGTDYGYTF. The DNA for the CDR3 is TGCAGCGTTGAGGGGACAGACTATGGCTACACCTTC.